This T cell receptor beta chain was recovered during a study of blood T cell repertoires in COVID-19 (TCRdb year 2020). As for the study more broadly: Samples covering the acute and convalescent phases of COVID-19 were provided by collaborators in the United States, Italy and Spain. The repertoires were released in a freely available public database intended as a resource for research on the immune response to SARS-CoV-2. The material from the prospective study consisted of cDNA or gDNA derived from T cells, B-cell-depleted T cells, or PBMCs. The sample metadata nearly always contained a de-identified subject ID, COVID-19 status, age in years and sex. The dataset comprised deeply sampled blood TCRbeta repertoires from subjects exposed to, actively infected with, or recovered from COVID-19. Samples came from the ongoing ImmuneRACE study (first 160 participants) plus 1,254 subjects from 6 global collaborators. Where available, HLA class I and class II types were obtained from metadata supplied by the sample provider rather than from assay-based typing. Broader findings and caveats from the paper: The amount of clinical and demographic metadata varied by source and participant and was provided uncurated.

Participants in the prospective study were aged roughly 18 to 100 years, lived in 24 United States geographic areas, and enrolled through a virtual design. Cohort assignment in the prospective study relied on participant-reported clinical history from a screening survey and a study questionnaire. Exposed participants had been in contact with someone with a PCR-confirmed or clinician-diagnosed COVID-19 case within 2 weeks of study entry. In the prospective study, whole blood, serum and a nasopharyngeal or oropharyngeal swab were collected from each participant by mobile phlebotomists. Over a roughly two-month period, participants in the prospective study had the option of providing additional blood draws and questionnaires. Before DNA extraction, blood samples from the prospective study were shipped at room temperature or frozen. TCRbeta CDR3 regions were amplified from genomic DNA by means of the immunoSEQ Assay, a bias-controlled multiplex PCR. The original methods were these. Nucleated cell counts per sample were estimated from amplification of reference gene primers within the assay. To quantify the absolute abundance of each unique TCRbeta CDR3 rearrangement, sequence reads were collapsed and filtered. For each sample, productive Simpson clonality was calculated as the square root of Simpson's diversity index across productive rearrangements. TCRdb mirrors the immuneACCESS table, restricted to in-frame sequences. Some clones are absent from its copies; in checked studies, under half trace to an unresolved V gene, and the reason for the others is unknown. D and trimming were read from the DNA, whereas the V and J calls and clone size are those reported in that table. Counted in this sample were 220,000 or so clones; 90% of them appeared once. The top ten constitute roughly 15% of the sample.

Turning to this clone: Its antigen is not yet known. No clone much larger than this one lies a single base away; base qualities are absent.

The CDR3 has 15 amino acids, counting the end cysteine and phenylalanine. Left in the record is the CDR3 DNA by itself, 45 bases read in frame from the first base. V loses 1 base of germline sequence and J loses 4 bases, and the interval between the two ends is 15 bases. The germline V gene gives CDR1 as SQVTM and CDR2 as ANQGSEA. The TCR originated in a man aged 25-45 years who had been exposed to COVID-19. Recombination connected TRBV29-1 to TRBJ2-3; the best D guess is TRBD2, with 6 bases matching. The sample consisted of PBMCs or T cells enriched from blood (not recorded which). The CDR3 reads CSVEGGGNLADTQYF. The DNA is TGCAGCGTTGAAGGTGGGGGGAACCTCGCAGATACGCAGTATTTT.